Described below is a single T cell receptor beta chain sequence and its context. The antigen is not known. A J-beta primer mix and a sample-barcoded 5' primer were used in a second PCR of about 7 to 12 cycles. TCRdb called the 5' RACE reads again in MiXCR, with one record for every CDR3 protein. This sample has around 1.5 million distinct CDR3 sequences, with about 31% found just once. The sample belongs to a study of blood T cells in healthy people across ages. Study observations and caveats: Total diversity from one million sequenced T cells was likely underestimated.

V dropped 8 bases and J dropped 6; count of bases not matched to a gene: 9. The CDR3 loop spans 14 amino acids. CDR1 and CDR2 (germline): MNHEY, SVGAGI. This clonotype was sampled from a young woman in good health. The V gene is TRBV6-5, the J gene TRBJ1-5; 8 nucleotides align to TRBD1. Sample: blood. CDR3 residues: CASAPGGEGQPQHF. CDR3 DNA sequence: TGTGCCAGCGCCCCAGGGGGCGAGGGTCAGCCCCAGCATTTT.